The 25 T cell receptor beta chains given below trace back to one sample, sequenced in a study of identical twins (dated by TCRdb to the mid-2010s). The receptor library was made with 5' RACE. Sequencer: Illumina HiSeq 2000. TCRdb reprocessed the public reads (quality trimming at Q25 with fastp, clone calling with MiXCR) and kept in-frame beta chains. Each CDR3 protein appears once, grouped with its most common genes and DNA. Present in this sample are 1.5 million or so distinct CDR3 sequences, roughly 35% of which were seen just once. The ten largest clonotypes hold approximately 0.29% of the sample. Specimen: cord blood. The receptor source for this set is a newborn girl in good health.

This clonotype was seen repeatedly, ten times or more. The V and J genes are TRBV20-1 and TRBJ1-4; D is unclear. Per germline, CDR1 DFQATT and CDR2 SNEGSKA (reference sequence). This CDR3 has 10 amino acids. V lost 0 bases to trimming and J lost 8 bases, with 1 base between them. The CDR3 spells CSAREEKLFF. The CDR3, as DNA: TGCAGTGCTAGAGAGGAAAAACTGTTTTTT.

V usage is TRBV7-2 and J usage is TRBJ2-3; D call uncertain. CDR1 SGHTA and CDR2 FQGNSA come from the germline V gene. The CDR3 is made up of 15 amino acids. Trimming cost V 2 bases and J 1 base, with 10 bases left between them. The CDR3 here is CASSLWEVGTDTQYF. CDR3 sequence (DNA): TGTGCCAGCAGCTTATGGGAAGTCGGCACAGATACGCAGTATTTT.

V is TRBV7-9 and J is TRBJ2-1; 8 bases line up with TRBD2. V was pared by 5 bases and J by 3 bases, with 18 bases of the junction left unmatched. This CDR3 has 19 residues. Looked up from germline, CDR1 is SEHNR and CDR2 is FQNEAQ (reference sequence). The CDR3 nucleotides are TGTGCCAGCAGCGGAGGGGTCAAAGGGAGCGGGAGTTACTACAATGAGCAGTTCTTC. Its translation: CASSGGVKGSGSYYNEQFF.

This chain links TRBV3-1 with TRBJ2-5, with unresolved D. Per the germline V gene, CDR1 is LGHDT and CDR2 is YNNKEL (reference sequence). This CDR3 contains 13 residues. V was trimmed by 1 base and J by 11 bases, leaving 14 bases between them. DNA for the CDR3: TGTGCCAGCAGCCAAGGTGGCACGAGAGAGCAGTACTTC. Protein product: CASSQGGTREQYF.

There are many counts of this clonotype. The chain combines TRBV2 with TRBJ2-7; D is uncertain. Germline CDR1 is SNHLY and CDR2 is FYNNEI. The V end lost 2 bases, the J end lost 7 bases, and 3 bases lay between the germline ends. The CDR3 contains 10 residues. The CDR3 loop reads CASSEWEQYF. CDR3 coding DNA: TGTGCCAGCAGTGAATGGGAGCAGTACTTC.

This sequence joins TRBV12-3 or TRBV12-4 and TRBJ1-1, with TRBD1 identical over 7 bases. The CDR3 is 16 residues long. V lost 6 bases to trimming and J lost 2 bases; unmatched junction nucleotides: 12. The CDR3 sequence: CASSPDRVSQNTEAFF. The CDR3 bases are TGTGCCAGCAGCCCAGACAGGGTATCGCAAAACACTGAAGCTTTCTTT.

The genes are TRBV29-1 and TRBJ2-1; 11 bases are a match to TRBD2. CDR1 and CDR2 (germline): SQVTM, ANQGSEA. This CDR3 contains 13 residues. V lost 8 bases to trimming and J lost 4 bases; unmatched junction nucleotides: 4. The CDR3 sequence: CSTSSGRYNEQFF. CDR3 nucleotide sequence: TGCAGCACATCTAGCGGGAGGTACAATGAGCAGTTCTTC.

The genes are TRBV5-1 and TRBJ1-2, with a tentative D call TRBD1 (5 bases). Trimming took off 2 bases at V and 0 bases at J, with 11 bases between the two ends. From germline, CDR1 is SGHRS and CDR2 YFSETQ. The CDR3 runs 15 residues. CDR3 DNA: TGCGCCAGCAGCTTCGCGGGACCGCCTAACTATGGCTACACCTTC. As protein: CASSFAGPPNYGYTF.

This clonotype was seen ten or more times. The chain links TRBV29-1 to TRBJ2-7; D may match TRBD1 or TRBD2 (5 bases each). CDR3 length: 13 residues. V was clipped by 0 bases and J by 6 bases, with 12 bases between them. CDR1 SQVTM and CDR2 ANQGSEA come from the germline V gene. CDR3 protein: CSVEDSVGGEQYF. In DNA form, the CDR3 reads TGCAGCGTTGAAGATAGCGTTGGGGGCGAGCAGTACTTC.

This clonotype has more than one count but fewer than ten. This rearrangement joins TRBV5-1 to TRBJ1-1, with a possible D match to TRBD1 (5 bases). Looked up from germline, CDR1 is SGHRS and CDR2 is YFSETQ. CDR3 length: 18 residues. V was cut by 0 bases and J by 6 bases, with 24 bases left in between. This chain's CDR3 is CASSLARLIPGTRAEAFF. CDR3 bases: TGCGCCAGCAGCTTGGCCCGATTGATCCCGGGGACGAGGGCTGAAGCTTTCTTT.

This clonotype was seen a handful of times. This chain links TRBV20-1 with TRBJ2-3; 10 bases line up with TRBD2. V dropped 2 bases and J dropped 6; count of bases not matched to a gene: 8. Germline values: CDR1 DFQATT, CDR2 SNEGSKA (reference sequence). CDR3 length: 15 amino acids. In nucleotides, the CDR3 is TGCAGTGCTAGAAACCTAGCGGGAGCGGGGGATACGCAGTATTTT. Amino acids: CSARNLAGAGDTQYF.

This clonotype was seen only once. The V call is TRBV18, the J call TRBJ1-2; a weak D match, TRBD1 (5 bases). Trimming cost V 1 base and J 1 base, with 10 bases left between them. CDR3 size: 15 residues. Germline values: CDR1 KGHSH, CDR2 LQKENI. The CDR3 nucleotides read TGTGCCAGCTCACCACGGGGGGTCCTTAACTATGGCTACACCTTC. Amino acid sequence: CASSPRGVLNYGYTF. Filled out from reference TRBV18 and TRBJ1-2, the complete variable domain reads NAGVMQNPRHLVRRRGQEARLRCSPMKGHSHVYWYRQLPEEGLKFMVYLQKENIIDESGMPKERFSAEFPKEGPSILRIQQVVRGDSAAYFCASSPRGVLNYGYTFGSGTRLTVV.

This chain joins TRBV12-5 and TRBJ2-2; the match to TRBD1 covers 10 bases. The CDR3 covers 15 residues. Trimming removed 6 bases from V and 4 bases from J; junction bases left unmatched: 5. Germline CDR1 LGHNT, CDR2 FRNRAP. The CDR3 region is CASGPRDRGTGELFF. The CDR3 DNA sequence: TGTGCTAGTGGCCCCCGGGACAGGGGCACCGGGGAGCTGTTTTTT. The whole variable domain, remainder taken from reference TRBV12-5 and TRBJ2-2, is DARVTQTPRHKVTEMGQEVTMRCQPILGHNTVFWYRQTMMQGLELLAYFRNRAPLDDSGMPKDRFSAEMPDATLATLKIQPSEPRDSAVYFCASGPRDRGTGELFFGEGSRLTVL.

The V call is TRBV20-1, the J call TRBJ1-6, with 7 positions matching TRBD1. This CDR3 contains 17 residues. Germline V gene sequence: CDR1 DFQATT, CDR2 SNEGSKA (reference sequence). The V and J ends lost 6 bases and 0 bases, in that order; junction bases with no gene match: 11. CDR3 DNA: TGCAGTGCGAGCCCATGGACAGGAAGCTCCTATAATTCACCCCTCCACTTT. Translation: CSASPWTGSSYNSPLHF.

The chain joins TRBV20-1 to TRBJ2-1; either TRBD1 or TRBD2 may supply D (5 bases each). The CDR3 runs to 15 residues. Germline assignment: CDR1 DFQATT and CDR2 SNEGSKA (reference sequence). The V and J ends lost 4 bases and 2 bases respectively, with 15 bases between them. The CDR3, as DNA: TGCAGTGCTAACCCCCGAGGGGCTACCTACAATGAGCAGTTCTTC. Amino acid sequence: CSANPRGATYNEQFF.

The V gene is TRBV19, the J gene TRBJ2-1; 9 positions agree with TRBD1. V was clipped by 4 bases and J by 1 base; unmatched bases: 5. The CDR3 length is 16 residues. In germline, CDR1 is LNHDA, CDR2 SQIVND (reference sequence). This chain's CDR3 is CASSRDRVGSYNEQFF. DNA for the CDR3: TGTGCCAGTAGTAGGGACAGGGTCGGGTCCTACAATGAGCAGTTCTTC.

This chain joins TRBV12-3 or TRBV12-4 and TRBJ2-7; possibly TRBD1 for D (5 bases). Trimming cost V 8 bases and J 3 bases, with 14 bases left between them. The CDR3 consists of 13 residues. The CDR3 region is CASGLQGGYEQYF. In DNA form, the CDR3 reads TGTGCCAGCGGCCTCCAGGGTGGCTACGAGCAGTACTTC.

The genes are TRBV20-1 and TRBJ2-1, with 7 positions matching TRBD1. This CDR3 has 14 residues. The V and J ends lost 3 bases and 6 bases, in that order; junction bases with no gene match: 8. Germline assignment: CDR1 DFQATT and CDR2 SNEGSKA (reference sequence). The CDR3 reads CSARARQGANEQFF. The CDR3 coding sequence is TGCAGTGCTAGGGCTAGACAGGGCGCCAATGAGCAGTTCTTC.

This chain connects TRBV7-9 to TRBJ2-1; no firm D call. CDR1 is SEHNR, CDR2 FQNEAQ, per germline (reference sequence). The CDR3 spans 14 residues. V lost 1 base to trimming and J lost 8 bases, with 12 bases between them. CDR3 DNA: TGTGCCAGCAGCTTAGGAAGTCCCCAAGATGAGCAGTTCTTC. Its protein product is CASSLGSPQDEQFF.

This clonotype was picked up a small number of times. J is TRBJ2-7 and V is TRBV11-1; D not certain. The length of the CDR3 is 14 residues. CDR1 SGHAT and CDR2 FQDESV come from the germline V gene (reference sequence). Trimming took off 1 base at V and 7 bases at J, with 14 bases between the two ends. The CDR3 spells CASSLVFSYNEQYF. The CDR3 DNA sequence: TGTGCCAGCAGCTTAGTTTTTTCCTACAATGAGCAGTACTTC.

Comment on this clonotype: An end of the junction differs from the germline gene, which may be a read error. CDR3 amino acids: CGTSGKETQYF. DNA for the CDR3: TGCGGGACTAGCGGGAAAGAGACCCAGTACTTC. The rearrangement joins TRBV12-5 to TRBJ2-5; TRBD2 agrees at 13 bases. The CDR3 length is 11 residues. Germline V gene data show CDR1 as LGHNT and CDR2 as FRNRAP.

This clonotype has just a few counts. V gene TRBV6-5 combines with J gene TRBJ2-3; unclear D gene. The CDR3 consists of 13 residues. Between the trimmed V and J ends, which lost 2 bases and 5 bases, there was a span of 8 bases. Germline loops: CDR1 MNHEY, CDR2 SVGAGI. For the CDR3, the DNA is TGTGCCAGCAGTTACGGCCGACTAGATACGCAGTATTTT. Translated: CASSYGRLDTQYF.

In DNA form, the CDR3 reads TGTGCCAGCAGCCAAGACAGTGGAGGTTGGGATGGCTACACCTTC. Translating it yields CASSQDSGGWDGYTF. The V call is TRBV4-2, the J call TRBJ1-2; no reliable D call. Germline V lookup: CDR1 LGHNA, CDR2 YNFKEQ. This CDR3 has 15 residues. With 0 bases removed from V and 6 bases from J, the gap between germline ends came to 14 bases.

The chain recombines TRBV6-6 with TRBJ2-7; 10 nucleotides align to TRBD2. Germline-derived CDR1 and CDR2 are MNHNY and SVGAGI (reference sequence). V trimming: 6 bases; J trimming: 6 bases; junction bases outside the gene matches: 14. The CDR3 runs 16 residues. The CDR3 DNA is TGTGCCAGCAGCGGACTAGCGGTCCACCGGGGTGGCGAGCAGTACTTC. Its translation: CASSGLAVHRGGEQYF.

This chain uses TRBV20-1 with TRBJ2-7, with unresolved D. V shed 0 bases and J shed 0 bases, with 9 bases lying between them. CDR1 and CDR2 from the germline V gene are DFQATT and SNEGSKA (reference sequence). The CDR3 runs 14 residues. The CDR3 DNA sequence: TGCAGTGCTAGAGACAGCCCTGACTCCTACGAGCAGTACTTC. This sequence encodes CSARDSPDSYEQYF.